This TCR beta chain stems from a study of CD8+ T cells in alopecia areata. Points from the study as a whole: Scalp data also include sequences from resident alphabeta T cells of normal skin.

Lesional scalp punch biopsies and peripheral blood came from alopecia areata patients. This clone was counted between two and nine times. Its target is unknown. Sequencing templates came from extracted RNA that was reverse transcribed into cDNA. Here immunoSEQ multiplex PCR was the method, and the copy in TCRdb shows in-frame clones only, minus some. The profile shows 140,000 to 150,000 clones, around 49% of them singletons. The sequencing used CD4+ T cells sorted from blood, collected at week 0. The sequence came from a human donor with alopecia areata.

CDR3 region: CAISEMVTRSDEQFF. The CDR3, as DNA: TGTGCCATCAGTGAGATGGTTACTAGGAGTGATGAGCAGTTCTTC. The chain combines TRBV10-3 with TRBJ2-1; a possible D gene is TRBD2 (5 bases). Germline V CDR1 and CDR2: ENHRY, SYGVKD. The V gene lost 2 bases and the J gene lost 8 bases, with 16 bases spanning the gap. This CDR3 is 15 amino acids long.